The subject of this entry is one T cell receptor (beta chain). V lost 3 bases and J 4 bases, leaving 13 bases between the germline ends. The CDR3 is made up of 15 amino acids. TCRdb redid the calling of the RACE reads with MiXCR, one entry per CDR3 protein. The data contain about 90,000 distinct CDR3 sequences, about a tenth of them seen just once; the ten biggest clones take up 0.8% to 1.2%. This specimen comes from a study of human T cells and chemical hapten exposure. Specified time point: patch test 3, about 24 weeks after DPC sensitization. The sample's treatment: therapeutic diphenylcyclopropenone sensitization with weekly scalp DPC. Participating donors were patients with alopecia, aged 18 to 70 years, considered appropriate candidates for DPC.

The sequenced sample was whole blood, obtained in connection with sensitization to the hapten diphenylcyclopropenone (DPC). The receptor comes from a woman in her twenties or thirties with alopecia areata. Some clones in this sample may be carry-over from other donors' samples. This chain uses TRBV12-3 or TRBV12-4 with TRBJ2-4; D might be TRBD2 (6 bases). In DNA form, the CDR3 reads TGTGCCAGCAGTTTCGGTCAGGGAGGAAAAAACATTCAGTACTTC. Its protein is CASSFGQGGKNIQYF.